The 2 T cell receptor beta chains below come from one sample, sequenced in a study of shared clonotypes between healthy human individuals. Some clones are missing from TCRdb's copy, which holds only in-frame ones; the method was immunoSEQ multiplex PCR. The sample lists some 790,000 clones, 55% to 75% occurring once. The sequenced sample was memory CD4+ T cells sorted from blood. The subset here: CD45RA-negative fraction. These TCRs come from a woman aged 25-40 years in good health.

In this sample, this clone turned up many times. The same CDR3 is also encoded by other DNA sequences in this sample. The V and J genes are TRBV9 and TRBJ2-2; D is unresolved. Germline lookup yields CDR1 SGDLS and CDR2 YYNGEE. Trimming stripped 0 bases from V and 5 bases from J, with 5 bases between. The CDR3 runs to 13 residues. CDR3 region: CASSVGGTGELFF. The DNA for the CDR3 is TGTGCCAGCAGCGTAGGGGGTACCGGGGAGCTGTTTTTT.

V is TRBV5-1 and J is TRBJ2-5, with D hard to call. This CDR3 is built from 12 residues. The V and J ends lost 7 bases and 1 base respectively, with 8 bases between them. Germline V CDR1 and CDR2: SGHRS, YFSETQ. CDR3 sequence (DNA): TGCGCCAGCCGTAAGGGCCAAGAGACCCAGTACTTC. Protein: CASRKGQETQYF.